This passage covers 27 T cell receptor beta chains from one sample sequenced in a study of T cells in Graves' hyperthyroidism and ophthalmopathy. TCR beta CDR3 regions were amplified from RNA. An initial round of RT-PCR targeting the TCR CDR3 relied on the HTBI primer set. MiXCR was run by TCRdb on the multiplex PCR reads, yielding one entry per CDR3 protein. The data contain 300,000 to 400,000 distinct CDR3 sequences, roughly 23% of them singletons. The sequenced sample consisted of blood. The receptors derive from a woman aged 50 to 65 with Graves' hyperthyroidism.

V gene TRBV28 combines with J gene TRBJ2-7, with a tentative D call TRBD2 (5 bases). This CDR3 is built from 11 residues. CDR1 is MDHEN and CDR2 is SYDVKM in the germline V gene. Trimming removed 11 bases from V and 3 bases from J, with 11 bases in between. CDR3 sequence reads: CACAGNYEQYF. DNA of the CDR3: TGTGCCTGCGCGGGCAACTACGAGCAGTACTTC.

This clonotype was counted at least ten times. The chain recombines TRBV28 with TRBJ2-2; D assignment may be TRBD1 or TRBD2 (5 bases each). CDR1 is MDHEN and CDR2 is SYDVKM in the germline V gene. V was pared by 4 bases and J by 2 bases, with 8 bases between. The CDR3 spans 14 residues. CDR3 DNA: TGTGCCAGCAGTTCCGGGACCAACACCGGGGAGCTGTTTTTT. It encodes CASSSGTNTGELFF.

This clonotype was seen ten or more times. The chain recombines TRBV2 with TRBJ2-1, with D perhaps TRBD1 or TRBD2 (6 bases each). Trimming stripped 0 bases from V and 2 bases from J, with 8 bases between. Germline V CDR1 and CDR2: SNHLY, FYNNEI. This CDR3 has 15 residues. CDR3 DNA: TGTGCCAGCAGTGAAGCGGGGGGCCCCTACAATGAGCAGTTCTTC. This gives the protein CASSEAGGPYNEQFF. Full variable domain (rest looked up from reference TRBV2 and TRBJ2-1): EPEVTQTPSHQVTQMGQEVILRCVPISNHLYFYWYRQILGQKVEFLVSFYNNEISEKSEIFDDQFSVERPDGSNFTLKIRSTKLEDSAMYFCASSEAGGPYNEQFFGPGTRLTVL.

This clonotype was counted at least ten times. This chain links TRBV11-2 with TRBJ2-7; D gene uncertain. V was pared by 4 bases and J by 0 bases, with 10 bases between. Looked up from germline, CDR1 is SGHAT and CDR2 is FQNNGV. This CDR3 has 14 residues. The DNA of the CDR3 is TGTGCCAGCAGCTACGGGCCCTCCTCCTACGAGCAGTACTTC. As protein: CASSYGPSSYEQYF.

The CDR3 DNA reads TGTGCCAGCAGTTTCACTAGCGGGGGGGATACGCAGTATTTT. Its protein product is CASSFTSGGDTQYF. The V gene is TRBV28, the J gene TRBJ2-3, with TRBD2 identical over 12 bases. V was clipped by 3 bases and J by 6 bases; unmatched bases: 1. This CDR3 has 14 amino acids. Germline lookup yields CDR1 MDHEN and CDR2 SYDVKM.

The chain links TRBV25-1 to TRBJ1-6; 7 bases agree with TRBD1. Germline loops: CDR1 MGHDK, CDR2 SYGVNS. Trimming took 7 bases from V and 0 from J; bases not matched to a gene: 3. The CDR3 runs to 15 residues. The CDR3 DNA reads as TGTGCCAGCATGACAGGGAGCTCCTATAATTCACCCCTCCACTTT. Its protein is CASMTGSSYNSPLHF.

V and J are TRBV20-1 and TRBJ1-5; no definite D call. The germline gives CDR1 DFQATT, CDR2 SNEGSKA (reference sequence). CDR3 size: 13 residues. V dropped 3 bases and J dropped 1 base, with 7 bases sitting between them. The CDR3 coding sequence is TGCAGTGCTAGTTATGGAAGCAATCAGCCCCAGCATTTT. This gives the protein CSASYGSNQPQHF.

The rearrangement links TRBV27 to TRBJ2-5; no definite D call. Trimming took 2 bases from V and 5 from J, leaving 27 bases between them. This CDR3 is 19 amino acids long. The germline V gene has CDR1 MNHEY and CDR2 SMNVEV (reference sequence). The CDR3 region has the DNA TGTGCCAGCAGTTTAAGGGCGTTCGAGACACGATCCAATGTGGAGACCCAGTACTTC. As protein: CASSLRAFETRSNVETQYF.

This clonotype was counted many times. The V gene is TRBV2, the J gene TRBJ2-4; TRBD2 is a possible D gene (6 bases). The CDR3 extends over 17 amino acids. Germline loops: CDR1 SNHLY, CDR2 FYNNEI. V dropped 0 bases and J dropped 1 base, with 13 bases sitting between them. DNA for the CDR3: TGTGCCAGCAGTGAAGCGCTTGCGGGATCGGCCAAAAACATTCAGTACTTC. This sequence encodes CASSEALAGSAKNIQYF.

A few counts support this clonotype. The J gene is TRBJ2-3, the V gene TRBV10-3; 11 bases align to TRBD2. Germline CDR1 is ENHRY and CDR2 is SYGVKD. Unmatched junction bases numbered 4, after V lost 10 bases and J lost 1 base. The CDR3 length is 14 residues. DNA for the CDR3: TGTGCCACCACACTAGCGGGAGGCACAGATACGCAGTATTTT. This codes for CATTLAGGTDTQYF.

This clonotype showed up many times. The rearrangement joins TRBV15 to TRBJ1-5, with D unresolved. CDR3 size: 12 residues. Looked up from germline, CDR1 is LNHNV and CDR2 is YYDKDF (reference sequence). V was trimmed by 3 bases and J by 3 bases, leaving 3 bases between them. CDR3 nucleotide sequence: TGTGCCACCAGCAGGGACAATCAGCCCCAGCATTTT. Protein product: CATSRDNQPQHF.

The V gene is TRBV7-9, the J gene TRBJ2-5, with 8 nucleotides matching TRBD1. The V gene's germline CDR1 is SEHNR and CDR2 FQNEAQ (reference sequence). The CDR3 totals 14 residues. V lost 2 bases and J lost 4; bases outside the gene matches: 3. The CDR3 sequence is CASSLRQGRETQYF. The CDR3 nucleotides read TGTGCCAGCAGCTTAAGACAGGGGAGAGAGACCCAGTACTTC.

This clonotype was detected many times. The chain employs TRBV24-1 and TRBJ2-7, with 8 bases that match TRBD1. The CDR3 has 14 residues. V lost 10 bases, J lost 3 bases, and 10 bases stayed unmatched. The germline V gene encodes CDR1 KGHDR and CDR2 SFDVKD. The CDR3 region has the DNA TGTGCCACAAGTCCCGGGACAGGCCTCTACGAGCAGTACTTC. It specifies CATSPGTGLYEQYF.

This chain links TRBV4-2 with TRBJ1-3, with D possibly being TRBD1 (5 bases). The CDR3 is 17 residues long. Per germline, CDR1 LGHNA and CDR2 YNFKEQ. V was shortened by 0 bases and J by 0 bases, with 12 bases between the two germline ends. The CDR3 reads CASSQDGTVGSGNTIYF. CDR3 DNA: TGTGCCAGCAGCCAAGACGGGACCGTCGGCTCTGGAAACACCATATATTTT.

This clonotype was found many times. This chain connects TRBV29-1 to TRBJ2-1, with D possibly matching TRBD2 (5 bases). Trimming pared 3 bases from V and 0 bases from J, leaving 6 bases between. The length of the CDR3 is 13 residues. Germline V gene sequence: CDR1 SQVTM, CDR2 ANQGSEA. Here the CDR3 DNA reads TGCAGCGTTGAGGGGAGCTCCTACAATGAGCAGTTCTTC. Translation gives CSVEGSSYNEQFF.

The rearrangement joins TRBV19 to TRBJ2-3, with unresolved D. Germline V CDR1 and CDR2: LNHDA, SQIVND (reference sequence). The CDR3 totals 12 residues. V shed 0 bases and J shed 9 bases, with 7 bases lying between them. The CDR3 here is CASSIEGETQYF. The CDR3, as DNA: TGTGCCAGTAGTATAGAAGGCGAGACGCAGTATTTT.

This clonotype was observed at least ten times. The J gene is TRBJ2-7, the V gene TRBV2; 9 positions match TRBD2. CDR3 length equals 14 residues. The V gene end was trimmed by 6 bases and the J gene end by 0 bases; junction bases not matched to a gene: 3. The V gene's germline CDR1 is SNHLY and CDR2 FYNNEI. CDR3 protein: CASRKGLASYEQYF. Here the CDR3 DNA reads TGTGCCAGCAGGAAGGGACTAGCCTCCTACGAGCAGTACTTC. Filled out from reference TRBV2 and TRBJ2-7, the complete variable domain reads EPEVTQTPSHQVTQMGQEVILRCVPISNHLYFYWYRQILGQKVEFLVSFYNNEISEKSEIFDDQFSVERPDGSNFTLKIRSTKLEDSAMYFCASRKGLASYEQYFGPGTRLTVT.

The gene calls are TRBV20-1 and TRBJ2-7, with 7 bases lining up with TRBD1. The CDR3 is 13 residues long. V lost 6 bases to trimming and J lost 5 bases; unmatched junction nucleotides: 10. Per the germline V gene, CDR1 is DFQATT and CDR2 is SNEGSKA (reference sequence). CDR3 sequence: CSATGELPHEQYF. In DNA form, the CDR3 reads TGCAGTGCAACAGGGGAACTGCCCCACGAGCAGTACTTC.

The J gene is TRBJ2-2, the V gene TRBV5-5; TRBD2 matches at 9 bases. The CDR3 spans 16 residues. J gave up 6 bases and V 0 bases, and 6 bases lay outside the gene matches. The germline gives CDR1 SGHKS, CDR2 YYEKEE (reference sequence). CDR3: CASSLGFAGGAGELFF. CDR3 bases: TGTGCCAGCAGCTTGGGTTTCGCGGGAGGGGCCGGGGAGCTGTTTTTT. Looking up the rest from reference TRBV5-5 and TRBJ2-2 gives the full variable domain: DAGVTQSPTHLIKTRGQQVTLRCSPISGHKSVSWYQQVLGQGPQFIFQYYEKEERGRGNFPDRFSARQFPNYSSELNVNALLLGDSALYLCASSLGFAGGAGELFFGEGSRLTVL.

The rearrangement uses TRBV19 and TRBJ1-2; the match to TRBD1 covers 7 bases. The J segment lost 0 bases and the V segment lost 6 bases, leaving 7 bases of the junction unmatched. This CDR3 spans 15 amino acids. Looked up from germline, CDR1 is LNHDA and CDR2 is SQIVND (reference sequence). CDR3 nucleotides: TGTGCCAGTAGCCGGGACAGAGCCACTAACTATGGCTACACCTTC. It translates to CASSRDRATNYGYTF.

This clonotype was recorded many times. The DNA for the CDR3 is TGTGCCAGCAGCCAAATGGGGACTAGCGGGACATGGGCAGATACGCAGTATTTT. This translates into CASSQMGTSGTWADTQYF. The gene calls are TRBV11-3 and TRBJ2-3; 13 nucleotides line up with TRBD2. The CDR3 sequence is 18 residues long. Germline loops: CDR1 SGHNT, CDR2 YENEEA. V gave up 5 bases and J gave up 4 bases; unmatched junction bases: 12.

This clonotype has a handful of counts. The rearrangement uses TRBV7-8 and TRBJ2-7; weak D call: TRBD1 (5 bases). V was trimmed by 7 bases and J by 3 bases, leaving 13 bases between them. The CDR3 is 13 amino acids. Germline loops: CDR1 SGHVS, CDR2 FQNEAQ. The CDR3 loop is CASKESDSYEQYF. DNA for the CDR3: TGTGCCAGCAAGGAATCCGACAGCTACGAGCAGTACTTC.

This clonotype occurred many times. The rearrangement uses TRBV7-9 and TRBJ2-3; the D gene is possibly TRBD1 (6 bases). The germline V and J ends were trimmed by 5 bases and 9 bases, with 12 bases remaining between them. The CDR3 consists of 12 residues. Germline V CDR1 and CDR2: SEHNR, FQNEAQ (reference sequence). Here the CDR3 DNA reads TGTGCCAGCAGCGTTGGACAGTCCACGCAGTATTTT. This gives the protein CASSVGQSTQYF.

This clonotype was observed many times. J is TRBJ2-5 and V is TRBV3-1, with D hard to call. Per germline, CDR1 LGHDT and CDR2 YNNKEL (reference sequence). The CDR3 contains 13 residues. V lost 8 bases to trimming and J lost 0 bases, with 10 bases between them. The CDR3: CASCQAHQETQYF. The CDR3 DNA sequence: TGTGCCAGCTGTCAGGCCCACCAAGAGACCCAGTACTTC.

This clonotype was recorded at least ten times. The rearrangement uses TRBV3-1 and TRBJ2-1, with 14 bases aligning to TRBD2. CDR1 is LGHDT and CDR2 is YNNKEL in the germline V gene (reference sequence). The V gene end was trimmed by 7 bases and the J gene end by 8 bases; junction bases not matched to a gene: 13. This CDR3 has 17 amino acids. CDR3 DNA: TGTGCCAGCACCCCGAACCTCGGGACTAGCGGGAGACATGAGCAGTTCTTC. It yields the protein CASTPNLGTSGRHEQFF.

The chain uses TRBV6-5 and TRBJ1-5, with 9 bases identical to TRBD1. CDR3 length: 16 amino acids. J lost 4 bases, V lost 2 bases, and 6 bases had no gene match. Germline loops: CDR1 MNHEY, CDR2 SVGAGI. Here the CDR3 DNA reads TGTGCCAGCAGTTACCCCTCGGACAGGGGTAATCAGCCCCAGCATTTT. It encodes CASSYPSDRGNQPQHF.

The CDR3 loop reads CAFTPGSTEAFF. The CDR3 DNA reads as TGTGCCTTCACCCCAGGGAGCACTGAAGCTTTCTTT. This chain links TRBV30 with TRBJ1-1; weak D call: TRBD1 (5 bases). The CDR3 has 12 amino acids. Germline V gene data show CDR1 as GTSNPN and CDR2 as SVGIG (reference sequence). V shed 7 bases and J shed 4 bases, with 13 bases lying between them.